This TCR beta chain was identified during a study of cytomegalovirus exposure and HLA in healthy donors. The table came from immunoSEQ multiplex PCR; TCRdb's copy has only in-frame clones and leaves some out. The sample lists 120,000 to 150,000 clones, roughly nine tenths seen once, with about 0.7% in the top ten. This clone was seen a handful of times. This CDR3 is built from 15 residues. Germline lookup yields CDR1 LGHNA and CDR2 YSLEER. Trimming took 2 bases from V and 4 from J, leaving 14 bases between them. The sequence came from a man aged 18 to 30 in good health and CMV-seronegative. This chain links TRBV4-3 with TRBJ1-2, with D perhaps matching TRBD1 (6 bases). The sample comprised PBMCs. The CDR3, as DNA: TGCGCCAGCAGCCAATCCCGGACAGTCTTCTATGGCTACACCTTC. This sequence encodes CASSQSRTVFYGYTF.